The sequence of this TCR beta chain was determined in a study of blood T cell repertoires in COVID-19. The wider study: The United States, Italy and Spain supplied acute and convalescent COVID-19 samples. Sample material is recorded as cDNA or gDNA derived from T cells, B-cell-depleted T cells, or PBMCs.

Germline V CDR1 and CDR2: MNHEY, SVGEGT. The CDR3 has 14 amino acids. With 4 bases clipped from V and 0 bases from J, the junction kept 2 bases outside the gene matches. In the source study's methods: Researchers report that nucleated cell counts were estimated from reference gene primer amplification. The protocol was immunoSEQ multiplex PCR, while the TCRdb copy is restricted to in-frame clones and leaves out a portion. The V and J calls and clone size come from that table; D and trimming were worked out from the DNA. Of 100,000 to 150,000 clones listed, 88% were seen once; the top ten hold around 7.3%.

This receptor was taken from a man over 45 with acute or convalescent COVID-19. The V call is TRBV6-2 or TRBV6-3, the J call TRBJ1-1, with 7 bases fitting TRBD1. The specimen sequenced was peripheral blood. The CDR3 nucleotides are TGTGCCAGCAGTTCAGGGGGAATGAACACTGAAGCTTTCTTT. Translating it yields CASSSGGMNTEAFF.